These 16 T cell receptor beta chains came from one sample sequenced in a study of OX40 agonist ivuxolimab in advanced cancers. The method was immunoSEQ multiplex PCR; TCRdb's version includes in-frame clones alone and lacks a portion of them. The table lists approximately 80,000 clones, around nine tenths of them singletons. This sample comprised CD4+ or CD8+ T cells sorted from blood, obtained in a trial of the OX40 agonist ivuxolimab. These receptors came from an adult with an advanced solid tumor such as melanoma, head and neck, liver or kidney cancer.

The gene calls are TRBV6-1 and TRBJ2-5; TRBD2 matches 11 bases. Judging by the DNA end, TRBJ2-7 fits better; the J call may be wrong. This CDR3 contains 15 residues. The germline gives CDR1 MNHNS, CDR2 SASEGT. CDR3 sequence reads: CASSVLAGGPYEQYF. In DNA form, the CDR3 reads TGTGCCAGCAGTGTCCTAGCGGGGGGCCCCTACGAGCAGTACTTC.

The CDR3 nucleotides read TGTGCCAGCAGCTTCGACAGGCAAGAGACCCAGTACTTC. Translating it yields CASSFDRQETQYF. This chain joins TRBV5-6 and TRBJ2-5; a possible D gene is TRBD1 (6 bases). CDR1 SGHDT and CDR2 YYEEEE come from the germline V gene. The CDR3 sequence is 13 residues long. V was shortened by 2 bases and J by 2 bases, with 7 bases between the two germline ends.

This clone was seen a handful of times. The V call is TRBV30, the J call TRBJ1-1, with D unclear. The CDR3 length is 13 residues. Germline CDR1 GTSNPN, CDR2 SVGIG (reference sequence). V was shortened by 3 bases and J by 1 base, with 9 bases between the two germline ends. The CDR3 sequence: CAWRDGQNTEAFF. The CDR3 DNA is TGTGCCTGGAGAGACGGCCAGAACACTGAAGCTTTCTTT. Full variable domain (missing parts from reference TRBV30 and TRBJ1-1): SQTIHQWPATLVQPVGSPLSLECTVEGTSNPNLYWYRQAAGRGLQLLFYSVGIGQISSEVPQNLSASRPQDRQFILSSKKLLLSDSGFYLCAWRDGQNTEAFFGQGTRLTVV.

The sample holds a few counts of this clone. This chain links TRBV7-3 with TRBJ1-1, with D unresolved. V lost 1 base and J 1 base, leaving 7 bases between the germline ends. The CDR3 extends over 14 amino acids. CDR1 is SGHTA, CDR2 FQGTGA, per germline. CDR3 in amino acids: CASSLIGGNTEAFF. DNA for the CDR3: TGTGCCAGCAGCTTAATCGGCGGGAACACTGAAGCTTTCTTT.

The rearrangement links TRBV5-6 to TRBJ1-2; D might be TRBD1 (5 bases). The CDR3 sequence is 14 residues long. Per germline, CDR1 SGHDT and CDR2 YYEEEE. The V gene lost 4 bases and the J gene lost 7 bases, with 17 bases spanning the gap. CDR3 sequence reads: CASSPAPERGGYTF. The DNA for the CDR3 is TGTGCCAGCAGCCCGGCCCCAGAAAGGGGTGGCTACACCTTC.

Only a few counts were recorded for this clone. V gene TRBV28 combines with J gene TRBJ1-1; D ambiguous. Germline lookup yields CDR1 MDHEN and CDR2 SYDVKM. V was trimmed by 5 bases and J by 11 bases, leaving 21 bases between them. The CDR3 consists of 14 residues. The CDR3 DNA follows: TGTGCCAGCAGTCCCGGACCGACACACAGAAAGGCTTTCTTT. It is translated as CASSPGPTHRKAFF.

The chain carries TRBV5-4 and TRBJ2-7; 8 bases agree with TRBD2. J lost 5 bases, V lost 0 bases, and 7 bases had no gene match. CDR1 is SGHNT and CDR2 is YYREEE in the germline V gene (reference sequence). This CDR3 has 15 residues. The CDR3 sequence: CASSLGTSRPHEQYF. The CDR3 region has the DNA TGTGCCAGCAGCTTGGGGACTAGCAGACCCCACGAGCAGTACTTC.

A remark on this clone: The junction differs from germline at one of its ends, possibly a read error. The chain recombines TRBV9 with TRBJ2-2; D perhaps matches TRBD2 (5 bases). Germline V gives CDR1 SGDLS, CDR2 YYNGEE. CDR3 length: 16 residues. The chain's CDR3 is CASGVELSSALGELFF. Written as DNA, the CDR3 is TGTGCCAGCGGCGTAGAATTGAGTAGCGCTCTCGGGGAGCTGTTTTTT.

The chain has TRBV18 and TRBJ1-5; D unresolved. The ends were cut back, 4 bases at V and 0 bases at J, with 7 bases in the middle. Germline V lookup: CDR1 KGHSH, CDR2 LQKENI. This CDR3 has 14 residues. CDR3 region: CASSQDYSNQPQHF. The CDR3 region has the DNA TGTGCCAGCTCACAGGATTATAGCAATCAGCCCCAGCATTTT.

The CDR3 region is CAWSFGSSYNEQFF. The CDR3 nucleotides read TGTGCCTGGTCGTTCGGGAGCTCCTACAATGAGCAGTTCTTC. The rearrangement links TRBV30 to TRBJ2-1; D perhaps matches TRBD2 (6 bases). Trimming took 5 bases from V and 0 from J, leaving 11 bases between them. The CDR3 length is 14 residues. Per germline, CDR1 GTSNPN and CDR2 SVGIG (reference sequence).

The rearrangement links TRBV29-1 to TRBJ1-1; 8 bases agree with TRBD1. The germline V gene has CDR1 SQVTM and CDR2 ANQGSEA. CDR3 length: 14 residues. V lost 2 bases, J lost 10 bases, and 12 bases stayed unmatched. CDR3 residues: CSVELGGRGRGAFF. DNA for the CDR3: TGCAGCGTTGAATTGGGGGGCAGGGGGCGCGGAGCTTTCTTT.

This sequence joins TRBV6-5 and TRBJ2-1; D is perhaps TRBD1 (5 bases). CDR3 length: 13 amino acids. Germline-derived CDR1 and CDR2 are MNHEY and SVGAGI. The V gene lost 5 bases and the J gene lost 6 bases, with 11 bases spanning the gap. In DNA form, the CDR3 reads TGTGCCAGCAGTGGGGCTTTAGGCAATGAGCAGTTCTTC. Amino acids: CASSGALGNEQFF.

The gene calls are TRBV9 and TRBJ2-1; perhaps TRBD2 as D (6 bases). Trimming removed 4 bases at V and 2 bases at J, with 13 bases between. CDR1 is SGDLS, CDR2 YYNGEE, per germline. This CDR3 contains 15 residues. For the CDR3, the DNA is TGTGCCAGCAGCTATAGGGAGGACCCCTACAATGAGCAGTTCTTC. This sequence encodes CASSYREDPYNEQFF.

This chain uses TRBV7-8 with TRBJ1-6; TRBD1 aligns across 8 bases. The germline V gene encodes CDR1 SGHVS and CDR2 FQNEAQ. This CDR3 is 15 amino acids long. V trimming: 5 bases; J trimming: 5 bases; junction bases outside the gene matches: 5. CDR3 region: CASSQGQGDNSPLHF. The CDR3 DNA reads as TGTGCCAGCAGCCAAGGACAGGGAGATAATTCACCCCTCCACTTT.

This sequence joins TRBV9 and TRBJ2-7, with a tentative D call TRBD1 (6 bases). In germline, CDR1 is SGDLS, CDR2 YYNGEE. The V gene lost 0 bases and the J gene lost 8 bases, with 15 bases spanning the gap. The CDR3 length is 14 residues. CDR3 residues: CASSVVASRGKQYF. The CDR3 DNA follows: TGTGCCAGCAGCGTAGTAGCGTCCAGGGGAAAGCAGTACTTC.

The rearrangement joins TRBV5-4 to TRBJ1-4; maybe TRBD1 (5 bases). The CDR3 is made up of 12 amino acids. Germline V gives CDR1 SGHNT, CDR2 YYREEE (reference sequence). Between the trimmed V and J ends, which lost 4 bases and 12 bases, there was a span of 13 bases. In DNA, the CDR3 is TGTGCCAGCAGCACCGGTGGGGCGGAACTGTTTTTT. Amino acid sequence: CASSTGGAELFF.